This T cell receptor (beta chain) stems from a study of regulatory T cells in long-lasting Graves disease. Study results and limitations: Patients with persistent disease shared 2,500 to 3,500 public clonotypes, outpacing the approximately 920 shared by new patients.

Trimming took 4 bases from V and 0 from J, leaving 10 bases between them. The germline V gene has CDR1 LGHDT and CDR2 YNNKEL (reference sequence). This CDR3 is built from 16 residues. Relying on iRepertoire HTBI primers and Arm-PCR of CDR3 regions, the team built TCR beta libraries. One entry per CDR3 protein, called by TCRdb with MiXCR from the multiplex PCR reads. The table lists fewer than 350,000 distinct CDR3 sequences, over 15% of them singletons. The time point here: newly diagnosed GD, antithyroid drugs for less than 3 months. Extracted PBMC RNA gave rise to the TCR library. This clonotype was observed at least ten times. Its antigen is unknown.

This sequence joins TRBV3-1 and TRBJ2-6; D might be TRBD1 (5 bases). Sequencing was performed on peripheral blood mononuclear cells (PBMCs), taken at new diagnosis, from a patient treated with antithyroid drugs. The sequence was obtained from a female donor with Graves disease. This CDR3 reads CASSLSGLSGANVLTF. The CDR3 nucleotides read TGTGCCAGCAGCCTTTCAGGGCTCTCTGGGGCCAACGTCCTGACTTTC.